This TCR beta chain originates from a study of sequential checkpoint blockade in melanoma. Method: immunoSEQ multiplex PCR; TCRdb's copy keeps in-frame clones and lacks some. The repertoire holds approximately 5,700 clones, with around 50% as singletons. Between the trimmed V and J ends, which lost 0 bases and 4 bases, there was a span of 10 bases. This CDR3 is built from 14 residues. Per germline, CDR1 SGDLS and CDR2 YYNGEE. The treatment: randomized to nivolumab then ipilimumab (arm A) or the reverse (arm B). This chain joins TRBV9 and TRBJ1-2; a weak D match, TRBD1 (5 bases). Sequenced here: CD8+ T cells sorted from blood (inferred from file names), sampled from a patient given nivolumab and ipilimumab in sequence. The sequence was collected from a human donor with melanoma. The CDR3 loop reads CASSVGGSGYGYTF. The DNA for the CDR3 is TGTGCCAGCAGCGTAGGGGGCTCCGGCTATGGCTACACCTTC.